The T cell receptor beta chain under discussion was sequenced for a study of T cell repertoires in cytomegalovirus infection. Study at large: An indication of both CMV infection and matching HLA type came from public TCR beta signatures. The study's findings and limits: CMV-specific TCR beta clonotypes restricted by HLA-C were the ones dominating the ex vivo response. Based on cumulative public TCR beta family frequency, carriers of CMV plus the relevant HLA were identified.

V gave up 0 bases and J gave up 9 bases, with 5 bases separating them. The CDR3 has 12 residues. The germline V gene has CDR1 SGHDN and CDR2 FVKESK. About this clonotype itself: As yet, its antigen is unknown.

Each CDR3 protein is one row after TCRdb ran MiXCR on the reads. The repertoire includes about 250,000 distinct CDR3 sequences, roughly an eighth of them detected once, and approximately 1.6% sits in the top ten. This clonotype was obtained from a human donor in good health (CMV status not recorded). Some clones in this sample may be carry-over from other donors' samples. The sample was PBMCs. The chain has TRBV14 and TRBJ2-2; D unclear. The CDR3 nucleotides read TGTGCCAGCAGCCAAGAAGGTTGGGAGCTGTTTTTT. It codes for CASSQEGWELFF.